Reported below is one T cell receptor beta chain. What it binds is unknown. These data originate in a study of T cells in Graves' hyperthyroidism and ophthalmopathy. Whole-study results and caveats: Ophthalmopathy and stable hyperthyroidism were told apart by a 13 V-J model.

RNA transcripts yielded amplified TCR beta CDR3 regions. With the HTBI primer set, the TCR CDR3 went through a first round of RT-PCR. In TCRdb, the multiplex PCR reads were re-called with MiXCR into one record per CDR3 protein. The table shows about 400,000 distinct CDR3 sequences, with around a quarter occurring only once. The V and J ends lost 7 bases and 0 bases respectively, with 10 bases between them. The germline CDR1 and CDR2 sequences are SNHLY and FYNNEI. This CDR3 region has 15 residues. An absence of ophthalmopathy progression within 18 months meant stable Graves' hyperthyroidism. The chain couples TRBV2 to TRBJ1-6; the D gene is possibly TRBD1 (5 bases). This receptor was identified in a middle-aged man with Graves' hyperthyroidism. Material for sequencing was blood. CDR3 nucleotides: TGTGCCAGCAAGGGGACCAGCTCCTATAATTCACCCCTCCACTTT. It yields the protein CASKGTSSYNSPLHF.